This record looks at one T cell receptor beta chain sequence and its context. Its antigen remains unidentified. The J segment lost 10 bases and the V segment lost 0 bases, leaving 24 bases of the junction unmatched. The CDR3 is made up of 20 amino acids. The germline CDR1 and CDR2 sequences are MGHRA and YSYEKL. These data are taken from a study of cytomegalovirus exposure and HLA in healthy donors. Study-wide results and caveats: What was likely a sequencing artifact was a cluster of highly shared sequence variants.

PCR used 60 Vbeta primers and 13 Jbeta primers. Sequencing used immunoSEQ multiplex PCR; TCRdb keeps in-frame clones, though not all of them. The sample carries about 83,000 clones, 78% recorded once. The V and J genes are TRBV4-1 and TRBJ2-3; 8 bases map to TRBD2. The sequence was collected from a man in his late teens or twenties in good health and CMV-seropositive. The sequenced sample was PBMCs. The CDR3 nucleotides read TGCGCCAGCAGCCAAGATGGATCTAGCGGGCCTGGAGGAGGAGGTGCCGCGCAGTATTTT. Protein product: CASSQDGSSGPGGGGAAQYF.